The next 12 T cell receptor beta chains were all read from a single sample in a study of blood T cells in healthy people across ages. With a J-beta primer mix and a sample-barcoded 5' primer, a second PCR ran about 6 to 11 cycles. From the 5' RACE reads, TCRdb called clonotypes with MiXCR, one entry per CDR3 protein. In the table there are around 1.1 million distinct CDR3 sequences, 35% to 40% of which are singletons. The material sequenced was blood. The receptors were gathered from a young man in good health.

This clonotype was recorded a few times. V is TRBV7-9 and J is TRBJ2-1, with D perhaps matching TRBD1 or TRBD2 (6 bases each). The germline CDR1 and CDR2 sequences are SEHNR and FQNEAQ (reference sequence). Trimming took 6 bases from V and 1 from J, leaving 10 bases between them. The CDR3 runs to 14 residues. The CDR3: CASRIGGSYNEQFF. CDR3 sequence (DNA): TGTGCCAGCAGAATAGGGGGGTCCTACAATGAGCAGTTCTTC.

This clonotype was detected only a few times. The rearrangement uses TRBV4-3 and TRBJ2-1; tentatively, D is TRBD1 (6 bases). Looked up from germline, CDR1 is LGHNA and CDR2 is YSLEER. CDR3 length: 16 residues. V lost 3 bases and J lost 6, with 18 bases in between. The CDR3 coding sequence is TGCGCCAGCAGCCAGGATCCATTACTGGGGGCCAATGAGCAGTTCTTC. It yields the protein CASSQDPLLGANEQFF.

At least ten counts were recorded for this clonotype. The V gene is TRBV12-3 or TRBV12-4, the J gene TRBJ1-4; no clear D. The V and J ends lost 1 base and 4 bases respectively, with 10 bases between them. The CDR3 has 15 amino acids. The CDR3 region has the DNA TGTGCCAGCAGTTTAGTCGCTCTGAATAATGAAAAACTGTTTTTT. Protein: CASSLVALNNEKLFF.

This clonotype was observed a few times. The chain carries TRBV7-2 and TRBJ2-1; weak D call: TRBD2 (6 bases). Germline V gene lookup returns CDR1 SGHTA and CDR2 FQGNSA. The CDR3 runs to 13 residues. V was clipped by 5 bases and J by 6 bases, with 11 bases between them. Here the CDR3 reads CASSVGGINEQFF. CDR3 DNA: TGTGCCAGCAGCGTCGGGGGAATCAATGAGCAGTTCTTC.

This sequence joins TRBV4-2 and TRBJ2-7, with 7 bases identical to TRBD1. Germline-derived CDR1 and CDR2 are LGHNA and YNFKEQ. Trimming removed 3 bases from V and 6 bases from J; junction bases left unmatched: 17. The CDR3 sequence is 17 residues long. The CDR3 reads CASSHRPGQQPSCEQYF. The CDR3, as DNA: TGTGCCAGCAGCCATCGTCCGGGACAGCAACCCTCGTGCGAGCAGTACTTC.

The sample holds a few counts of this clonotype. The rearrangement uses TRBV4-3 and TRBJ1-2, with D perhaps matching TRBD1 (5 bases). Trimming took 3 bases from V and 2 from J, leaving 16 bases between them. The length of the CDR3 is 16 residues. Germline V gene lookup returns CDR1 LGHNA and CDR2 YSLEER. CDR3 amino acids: CASSHRSRDWNYGYTF. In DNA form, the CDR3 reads TGCGCCAGCAGCCATCGTTCCCGGGACTGGAACTATGGCTACACCTTC.

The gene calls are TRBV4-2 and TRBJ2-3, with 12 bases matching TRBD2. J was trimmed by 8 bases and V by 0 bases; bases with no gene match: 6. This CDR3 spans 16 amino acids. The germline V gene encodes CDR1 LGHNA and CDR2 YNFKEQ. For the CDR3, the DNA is TGTGCCAGCAGCCAAGATATAGGACTAGCGGGGCGTACGCAGTATTTT. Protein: CASSQDIGLAGRTQYF.

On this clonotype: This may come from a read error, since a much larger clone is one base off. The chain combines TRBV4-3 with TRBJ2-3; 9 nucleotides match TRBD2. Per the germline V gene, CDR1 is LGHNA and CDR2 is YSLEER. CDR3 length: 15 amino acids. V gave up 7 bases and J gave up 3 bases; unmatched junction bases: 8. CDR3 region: CASIQRAGGTDTQYF. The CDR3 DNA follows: TGCGCCAGCATCCAGAGAGCGGGAGGAACAGATACGCAGTATTTT.

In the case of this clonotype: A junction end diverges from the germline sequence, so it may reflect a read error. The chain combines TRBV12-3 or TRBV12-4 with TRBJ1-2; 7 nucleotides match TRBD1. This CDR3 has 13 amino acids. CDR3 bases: TGTGCCAGCAACACAGGGGAGGGCTATAGCTACACCTTC. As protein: CASNTGEGYSYTF.

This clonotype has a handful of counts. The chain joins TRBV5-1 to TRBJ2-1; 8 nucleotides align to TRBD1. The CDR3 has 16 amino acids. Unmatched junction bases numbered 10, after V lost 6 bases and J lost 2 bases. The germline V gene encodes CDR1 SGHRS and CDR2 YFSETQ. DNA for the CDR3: TGCGCCAGCACCGATCTCGCAGGGGGCACCTACAATGAGCAGTTCTTC. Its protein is CASTDLAGGTYNEQFF. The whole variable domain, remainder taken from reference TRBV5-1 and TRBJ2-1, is KAGVTQTPRYLIKTRGQQVTLSCSPISGHRSVSWYQQTPGQGLQFLFEYFSETQRNKGNFPGRFSGRQFSNSRSEMNVSTLELGDSALYLCASTDLAGGTYNEQFFGPGTRLTVL.

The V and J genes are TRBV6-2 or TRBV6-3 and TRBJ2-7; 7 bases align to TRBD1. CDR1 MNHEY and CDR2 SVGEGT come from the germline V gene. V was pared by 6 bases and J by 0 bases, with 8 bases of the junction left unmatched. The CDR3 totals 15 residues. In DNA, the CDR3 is TGTGCCAGCAGAGACCTTGGACAGGACTCCTACGAGCAGTACTTC. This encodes CASRDLGQDSYEQYF.

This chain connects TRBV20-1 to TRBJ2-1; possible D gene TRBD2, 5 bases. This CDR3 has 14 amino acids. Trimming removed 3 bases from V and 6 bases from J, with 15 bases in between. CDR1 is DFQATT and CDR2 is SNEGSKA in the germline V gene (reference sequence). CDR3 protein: CSARQRQRGNEQFF. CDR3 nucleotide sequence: TGCAGTGCTAGGCAGCGTCAACGGGGCAATGAGCAGTTCTTC.